This passage covers 18 T cell receptor beta chains from one sample sequenced in a study of identifying expanded T cells in peripheral blood (dated by TCRdb to about 2019). Libraries were made using the immunoSEQ multiplex PCR assay. TCRdb retrieved this table from immuneACCESS and kept in-frame rearrangements only. Not all clones are present; in checked studies, unresolved V genes account for under half, and no reason is known for the remainder. The sample table records about 82,000 clones; 70% to 90% of these occur just once. The top ten clones comprise around 7% of the sample. Sequenced: blood. Receptors were obtained from a person aged 18-70 years in good health.

This clone is a singleton in its sample. The chain recombines TRBV11-2 with TRBJ1-2; D might be TRBD1 (6 bases). Germline CDR1 is SGHAT and CDR2 is FQNNGV. The CDR3 has 15 residues. The V gene lost 2 bases and the J gene lost 8 bases, with 18 bases spanning the gap. The DNA of the CDR3 is TGTGCCAGCAGCTTATCAGGGGACTCGGGGCGCGGCTACACCTTC. Protein: CASSLSGDSGRGYTF.

The V and J genes are TRBV5-1 and TRBJ2-1; D gene ambiguous. The germline CDR1 and CDR2 sequences are SGHRS and YFSETQ. Trimming stripped 0 bases from V and 6 bases from J, with 10 bases between. The CDR3 totals 14 residues. CDR3 loop: CASSLGPTGNEQFF. As DNA, the CDR3 is TGCGCCAGCAGCTTGGGCCCCACGGGCAATGAGCAGTTCTTC. The variable domain in full, completed from reference TRBV5-1 and TRBJ2-1, reads KAGVTQTPRYLIKTRGQQVTLSCSPISGHRSVSWYQQTPGQGLQFLFEYFSETQRNKGNFPGRFSGRQFSNSRSEMNVSTLELGDSALYLCASSLGPTGNEQFFGPGTRLTVL.

The chain carries TRBV7-3 and TRBJ2-1, with D possibly being TRBD1 or TRBD2 (5 bases each). V was trimmed by 5 bases and J by 8 bases, leaving 13 bases between them. CDR1 and CDR2 from the germline V gene are SGHTA and FQGTGA. There are 13 residues in the CDR3. The CDR3, as DNA: TGTGCCAGCAGCATCGAGGGGCGGGATGAGCAGTTCTTC. This gives the protein CASSIEGRDEQFF.

The rearrangement links TRBV19 to TRBJ1-3; the D gene is possibly TRBD1 (5 bases). Looked up from germline, CDR1 is LNHDA and CDR2 is SQIVND (reference sequence). Between the trimmed V and J ends, which lost 7 bases and 7 bases, there was a span of 17 bases. The CDR3 loop spans 14 amino acids. CDR3 protein: CASIPPGRRNTIYF. The CDR3 DNA sequence: TGTGCCAGTATCCCCCCGGGACGACGGAACACCATATATTTT.

This clone was counted a single time. The chain combines TRBV2 with TRBJ1-1; TRBD1 matches at 10 bases. Germline CDR1 reads SNHLY; CDR2 reads FYNNEI. J gave up 6 bases and V 6 bases, and 7 bases lay outside the gene matches. The CDR3 has 14 residues. CDR3 coding DNA: TGTGCCAGCAGGGACAGGGGGAACCTGGCTGAAGCTTTCTTT. Protein sequence: CASRDRGNLAEAFF.

The genes are TRBV7-8 and TRBJ1-2, with D possibly being TRBD1 (6 bases). The V gene lost 5 bases and the J gene lost 4 bases, with 17 bases spanning the gap. CDR1 and CDR2 from the germline V gene are SGHVS and FQNEAQ. The CDR3 length is 15 residues. The DNA of the CDR3 is TGTGCCAGCAGCCCGCGGGGTTTAGGGGGCTATGGCTACACCTTC. Encoded protein: CASSPRGLGGYGYTF. The variable domain in full, with the rest retrieved from reference TRBV7-8 and TRBJ1-2, is GAGVSQSPRYKVAKRGQDVALRCDPISGHVSLFWYQQALGQGPEFLTYFQNEAQLDKSGLPSDRFFAERPEGSVSTLKIQRTQQEDSAVYLCASSPRGLGGYGYTFGSGTRLTVV.

The count of this clone is one. The chain couples TRBV30 to TRBJ1-1; possible D gene TRBD1, 6 bases. Germline CDR1 and CDR2: GTSNPN and SVGIG (reference sequence). The V gene lost 1 base and the J gene lost 7 bases, with 16 bases spanning the gap. The CDR3 has 14 amino acids. The CDR3 DNA sequence: TGTGCCTGGAGTGGCCGGGACAAGGCGAATGAAGCTTTCTTT. As protein: CAWSGRDKANEAFF.

CDR3 coding DNA: TGTGCCAGCAGTCGTACAGGGATAGAGTTTCAACTGTTTTTT. It encodes CASSRTGIEFQLFF. The chain is built from TRBV7-9 and TRBJ1-4, with D possibly being TRBD1 (6 bases). The ends were cut back, 6 bases at V and 12 bases at J, with 20 bases in the middle. This CDR3 spans 14 amino acids. Germline V gene data show CDR1 as SEHNR and CDR2 as FQNEAQ (reference sequence).

This chain joins TRBV7-9 and TRBJ1-2; D might be TRBD1 (6 bases). CDR3 length: 15 amino acids. The germline CDR1 and CDR2 sequences are SEHNR and FQNEAQ (reference sequence). Trimming left V 5 bases short and J 4 bases short, with 17 bases between. DNA of the CDR3: TGTGCCAGCAGCGCTCGACAGGAACTAACCTATGGCTACACCTTC. It translates to CASSARQELTYGYTF.

V gene TRBV28 combines with J gene TRBJ1-1, with D unclear. V lost 3 bases and J lost 1, with 6 bases in between. Germline CDR1 reads MDHEN; CDR2 reads SYDVKM. There are 13 residues in the CDR3. In DNA, the CDR3 is TGTGCCAGCAGTTTCCGGGGGAACACTGAAGCTTTCTTT. Amino acids: CASSFRGNTEAFF.

V gene TRBV7-3 combines with J gene TRBJ2-2; a possible D gene is TRBD2 (6 bases). Germline CDR1 reads SGHTA; CDR2 reads FQGTGA. This CDR3 spans 14 amino acids. V lost 8 bases to trimming and J lost 6 bases, with 16 bases between them. This CDR3 reads CASGPGRIAGELFF. In nucleotides, the CDR3 is TGTGCCAGCGGGCCAGGGAGGATTGCCGGGGAGCTGTTTTTT.

V usage is TRBV7-9 and J usage is TRBJ2-5; 7 nucleotides align to TRBD1. V shed 5 bases, J shed 4 bases, and the junction held 7 bases outside the gene matches. The CDR3 consists of 14 residues. The germline CDR1 and CDR2 sequences are SEHNR and FQNEAQ (reference sequence). The CDR3, as DNA: TGTGCCAGCAGCAAGAACCGGGACAGAGAGACCCAGTACTTC. Protein product: CASSKNRDRETQYF.

CDR3 region: CASRSSGSSYEQYF. CDR3 DNA: TGTGCCAGCAGATCATCTGGGAGCTCCTACGAGCAGTACTTC. V gene TRBV6-1 combines with J gene TRBJ2-7, with D possibly being TRBD2 (5 bases). This CDR3 comprises 14 residues. V was shortened by 6 bases and J by 0 bases, with 12 bases between the two germline ends. Germline lookup yields CDR1 MNHNS and CDR2 SASEGT.

The chain is built from TRBV11-2 and TRBJ2-4; a possible D gene is TRBD1 (5 bases). Germline values: CDR1 SGHAT, CDR2 FQNNGV. V was pared by 0 bases and J by 15 bases, with 18 bases between. This CDR3 spans 14 amino acids. The CDR3: CASSLDRQRPQGYF. The CDR3, as DNA: TGTGCCAGCAGCTTAGATAGGCAGCGCCCTCAGGGGTACTTC.

The chain recombines TRBV15 with TRBJ2-3, with 8 bases identical to TRBD1. Germline V gene sequence: CDR1 LNHNV, CDR2 YYDKDF (reference sequence). V shed 5 bases, J shed 2 bases, and the junction held 9 bases outside the gene matches. The CDR3 runs to 16 residues. The CDR3 bases are TGTGCCACCAGCGCCCGGACAGGGATGTACACAGATACGCAGTATTTT. As protein: CATSARTGMYTDTQYF. Supplemented by reference TRBV15 and TRBJ2-3, the full variable domain reads DAMVIQNPRYQVTQFGKPVTLSCSQTLNHNVMYWYQQKSSQAPKLLFHYYDKDFNNEADTPDNFQSRRPNTSFCFLDIRSPGLGDTAMYLCATSARTGMYTDTQYFGPGTRLTVL.

The J gene is TRBJ2-5, the V gene TRBV7-2; 7 bases are shared with TRBD2. This CDR3 has 14 residues. With V trimmed by 1 base and J by 3 bases, 2 bases remained unmatched. Per the germline V gene, CDR1 is SGHTA and CDR2 is FQGNSA. CDR3 loop: CASSLVAGEETQYF. For the CDR3, the DNA is TGTGCCAGCAGCTTAGTGGCGGGAGAAGAGACCCAGTACTTC.

A single count supports this clone. V and J are TRBV14 and TRBJ2-5; either TRBD1 or TRBD2 may fit D (5 bases each). V was cut by 6 bases and J by 5 bases, with 19 bases left in between. Germline-derived CDR1 and CDR2 are SGHDN and FVKESK. The CDR3 consists of 15 residues. For the CDR3, the DNA is TGTGCCAGCAGGAGAGGGACCATCCTAGGGGAGACCCAGTACTTC. Translated: CASRRGTILGETQYF.

This clone was detected only once. This chain links TRBV12-5 with TRBJ1-2; 8 nucleotides agree with TRBD1. Germline V lookup: CDR1 LGHNT, CDR2 FRNRAP. The CDR3 has 17 amino acids. V gave up 0 bases and J gave up 5 bases; unmatched junction bases: 11. CDR3 nucleotides: TGTGCTAGTGGTTTGGTAGTAAGACAGGGGATGGAGTATGGCTACACCTTC. It encodes CASGLVVRQGMEYGYTF.